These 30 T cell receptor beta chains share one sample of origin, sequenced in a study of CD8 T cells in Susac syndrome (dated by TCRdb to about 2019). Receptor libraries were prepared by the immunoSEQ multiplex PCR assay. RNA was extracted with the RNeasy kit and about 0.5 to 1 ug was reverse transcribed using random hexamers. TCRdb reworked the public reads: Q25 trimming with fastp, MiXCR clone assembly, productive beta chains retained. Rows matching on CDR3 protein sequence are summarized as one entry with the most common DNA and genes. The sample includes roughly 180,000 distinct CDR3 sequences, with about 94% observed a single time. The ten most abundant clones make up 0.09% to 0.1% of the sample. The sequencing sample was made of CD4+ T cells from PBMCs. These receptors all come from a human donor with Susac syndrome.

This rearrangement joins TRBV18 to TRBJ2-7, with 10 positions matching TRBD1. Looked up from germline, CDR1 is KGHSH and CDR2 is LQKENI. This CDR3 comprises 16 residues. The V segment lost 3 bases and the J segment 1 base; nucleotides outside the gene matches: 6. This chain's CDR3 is CASSPQRTGGSYEQYF. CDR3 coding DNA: TGTGCCAGCTCACCCCAAAGGACAGGGGGATCCTACGAGCAGTACTTC.

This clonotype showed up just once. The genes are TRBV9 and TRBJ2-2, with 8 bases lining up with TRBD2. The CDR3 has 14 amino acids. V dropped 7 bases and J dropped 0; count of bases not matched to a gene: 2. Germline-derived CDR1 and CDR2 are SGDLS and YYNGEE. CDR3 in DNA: TGTGCCAGCCGCGGGGGGCCGAACACCGGGGAGCTGTTTTTT. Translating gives CASRGGPNTGELFF.

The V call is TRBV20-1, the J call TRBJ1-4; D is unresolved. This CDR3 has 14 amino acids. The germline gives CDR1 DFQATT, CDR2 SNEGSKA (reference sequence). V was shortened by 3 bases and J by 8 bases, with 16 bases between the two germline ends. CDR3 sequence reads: CSASAVLKGEKLFF. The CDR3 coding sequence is TGCAGTGCTAGTGCCGTCTTAAAGGGAGAAAAACTGTTTTTT.

As DNA, the CDR3 is TGCAGTGCTAGGACTAGCGGGGGAGGTTACAATGAGCAGTTCTTC. Amino acid sequence: CSARTSGGGYNEQFF. The J gene is TRBJ2-1, the V gene TRBV20-1, with 12 bases matching TRBD2. From germline, CDR1 is DFQATT and CDR2 SNEGSKA (reference sequence). The junction had 4 bases not matched to a gene; V was cut back by 3 bases and J by 4 bases. The CDR3 runs 15 residues.

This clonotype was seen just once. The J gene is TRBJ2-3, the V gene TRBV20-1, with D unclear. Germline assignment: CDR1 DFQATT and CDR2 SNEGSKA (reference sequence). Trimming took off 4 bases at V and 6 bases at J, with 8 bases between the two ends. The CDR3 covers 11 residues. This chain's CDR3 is CSATPRDTQYF. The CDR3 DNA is TGCAGTGCTACCCCGCGTGATACGCAGTATTTT.

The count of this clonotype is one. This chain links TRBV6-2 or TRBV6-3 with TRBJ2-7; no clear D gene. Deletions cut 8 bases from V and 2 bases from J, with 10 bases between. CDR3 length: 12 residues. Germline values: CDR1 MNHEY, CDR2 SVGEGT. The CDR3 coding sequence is TGTGCCAGCGGTAAACAGACCTACGAGCAGTACTTC. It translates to CASGKQTYEQYF.

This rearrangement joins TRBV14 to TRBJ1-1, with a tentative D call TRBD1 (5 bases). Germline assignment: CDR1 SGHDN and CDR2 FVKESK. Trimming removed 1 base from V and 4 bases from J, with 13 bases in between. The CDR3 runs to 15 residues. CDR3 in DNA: TGTGCCAGCAGCCAAGGAGCTGGCAGGGTCACTGAAGCTTTCTTT. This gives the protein CASSQGAGRVTEAFF.

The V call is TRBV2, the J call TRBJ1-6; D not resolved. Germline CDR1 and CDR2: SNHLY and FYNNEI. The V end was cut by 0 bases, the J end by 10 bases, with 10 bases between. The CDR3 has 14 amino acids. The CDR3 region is CASSEAPRSSPLHF. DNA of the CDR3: TGTGCCAGCAGTGAAGCCCCCAGGTCATCACCCCTCCACTTT.

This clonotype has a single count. The CDR3 reads CSVDEFTEAFF. The CDR3 region has the DNA TGCAGCGTTGATGAGTTCACTGAAGCTTTCTTT. The chain uses TRBV29-1 and TRBJ1-1; the D is unclear. This CDR3 region has 11 residues. V lost 3 bases to trimming and J lost 4 bases, with 6 bases between them. The germline CDR1 and CDR2 sequences are SQVTM and ANQGSEA.

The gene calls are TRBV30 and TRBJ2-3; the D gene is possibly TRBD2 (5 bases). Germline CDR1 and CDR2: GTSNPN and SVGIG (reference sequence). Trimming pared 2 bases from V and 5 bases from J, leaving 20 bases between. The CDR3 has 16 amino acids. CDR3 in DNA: TGTGCCTGGAGTAATACTAGAATCGGGCACCAAGATACGCAGTATTTT. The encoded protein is CAWSNTRIGHQDTQYF. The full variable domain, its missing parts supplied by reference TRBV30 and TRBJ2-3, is SQTIHQWPATLVQPVGSPLSLECTVEGTSNPNLYWYRQAAGRGLQLLFYSVGIGQISSEVPQNLSASRPQDRQFILSSKKLLLSDSGFYLCAWSNTRIGHQDTQYFGPGTRLTVL.

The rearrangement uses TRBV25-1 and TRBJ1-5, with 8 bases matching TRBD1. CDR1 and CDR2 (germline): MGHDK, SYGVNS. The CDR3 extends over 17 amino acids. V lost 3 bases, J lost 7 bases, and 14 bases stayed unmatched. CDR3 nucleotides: TGTGCCAGCAGTGATTCTTGTTCATGGGCAGGGGGCCAGCCCCAGCATTTT. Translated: CASSDSCSWAGGQPQHF.

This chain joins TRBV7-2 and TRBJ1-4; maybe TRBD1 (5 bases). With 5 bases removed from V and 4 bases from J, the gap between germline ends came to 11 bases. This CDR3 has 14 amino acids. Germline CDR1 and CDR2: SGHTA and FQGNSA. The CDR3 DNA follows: TGTGCCAGCAGCCCTGACAGCTTTAATGAAAAACTGTTTTTT. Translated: CASSPDSFNEKLFF.

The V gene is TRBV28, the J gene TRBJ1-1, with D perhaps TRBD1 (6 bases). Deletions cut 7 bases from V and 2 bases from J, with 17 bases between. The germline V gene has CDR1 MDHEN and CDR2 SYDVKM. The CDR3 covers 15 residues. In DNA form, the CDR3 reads TGTGCCAGCAACCGACAGACAGGTTACAACACTGAAGCTTTCTTT. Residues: CASNRQTGYNTEAFF.

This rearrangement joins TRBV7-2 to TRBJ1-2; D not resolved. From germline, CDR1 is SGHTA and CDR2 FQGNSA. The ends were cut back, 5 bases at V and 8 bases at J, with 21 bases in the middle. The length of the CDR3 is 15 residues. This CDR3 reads CASSTAGREASGYTF. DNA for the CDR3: TGTGCCAGCAGCACCGCTGGACGGGAGGCGAGCGGCTACACCTTC.

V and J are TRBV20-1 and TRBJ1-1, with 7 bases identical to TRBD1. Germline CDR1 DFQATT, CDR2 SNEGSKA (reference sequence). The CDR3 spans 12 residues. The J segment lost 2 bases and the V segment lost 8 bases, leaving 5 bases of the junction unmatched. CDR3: CSPGQPNTEAFF. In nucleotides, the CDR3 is TGCAGTCCGGGACAGCCCAACACTGAAGCTTTCTTT.

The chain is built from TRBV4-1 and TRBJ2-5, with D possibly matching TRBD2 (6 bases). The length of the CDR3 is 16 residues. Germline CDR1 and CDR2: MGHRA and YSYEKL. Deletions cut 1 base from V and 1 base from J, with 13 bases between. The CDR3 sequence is CASSQAWGVTQETQYF. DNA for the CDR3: TGCGCCAGCAGCCAAGCGTGGGGGGTCACCCAAGAGACCCAGTACTTC.

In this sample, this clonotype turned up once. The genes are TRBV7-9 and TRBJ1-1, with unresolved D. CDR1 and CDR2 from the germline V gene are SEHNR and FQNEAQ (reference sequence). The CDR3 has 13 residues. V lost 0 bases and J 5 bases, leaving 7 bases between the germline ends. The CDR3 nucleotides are TGTGCCAGCAGCTTAGCGGGATGGACTGAAGCTTTCTTT. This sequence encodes CASSLAGWTEAFF. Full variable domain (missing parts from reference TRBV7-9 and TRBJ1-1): DTGVSQNPRHKITKRGQNVTFRCDPISEHNRLYWYRQTLGQGPEFLTYFQNEAQLEKSRLLSDRFSAERPKGSFSTLEIQRTEQGDSAMYLCASSLAGWTEAFFGQGTRLTVV.

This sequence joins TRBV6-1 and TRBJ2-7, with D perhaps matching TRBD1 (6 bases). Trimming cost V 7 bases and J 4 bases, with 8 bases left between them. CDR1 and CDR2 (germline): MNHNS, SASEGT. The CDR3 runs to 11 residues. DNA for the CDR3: TGTGCCAGCACCGGGACATACGAGCAGTACTTC. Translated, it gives CASTGTYEQYF.

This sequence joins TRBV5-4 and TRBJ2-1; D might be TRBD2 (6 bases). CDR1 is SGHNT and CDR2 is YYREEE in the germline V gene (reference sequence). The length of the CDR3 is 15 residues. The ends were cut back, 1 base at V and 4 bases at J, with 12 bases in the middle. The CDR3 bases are TGTGCCAGCAGCTTGATCGCGGGGAATTACAATGAGCAGTTCTTC. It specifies CASSLIAGNYNEQFF.

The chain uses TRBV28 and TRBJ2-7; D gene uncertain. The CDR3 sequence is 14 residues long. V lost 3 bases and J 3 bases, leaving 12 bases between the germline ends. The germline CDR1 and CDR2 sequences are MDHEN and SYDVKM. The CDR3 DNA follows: TGTGCCAGCAGTTTTCTCGGCGGTCTCTACGAGCAGTACTTC. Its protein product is CASSFLGGLYEQYF.

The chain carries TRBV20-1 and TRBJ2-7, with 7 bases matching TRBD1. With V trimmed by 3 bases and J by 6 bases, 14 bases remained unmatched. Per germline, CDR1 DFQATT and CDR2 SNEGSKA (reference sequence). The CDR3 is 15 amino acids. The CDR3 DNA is TGCAGTGCTAGGGTTGACAGGGTAGTTACCCCCGAGCAGTACTTC. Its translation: CSARVDRVVTPEQYF.

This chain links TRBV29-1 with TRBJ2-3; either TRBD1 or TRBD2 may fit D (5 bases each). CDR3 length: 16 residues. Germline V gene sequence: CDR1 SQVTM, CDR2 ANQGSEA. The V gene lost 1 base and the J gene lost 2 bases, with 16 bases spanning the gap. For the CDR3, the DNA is TGCAGCGTTGAAGGAGAACAGGCTAGCTCCACAGATACGCAGTATTTT. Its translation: CSVEGEQASSTDTQYF.

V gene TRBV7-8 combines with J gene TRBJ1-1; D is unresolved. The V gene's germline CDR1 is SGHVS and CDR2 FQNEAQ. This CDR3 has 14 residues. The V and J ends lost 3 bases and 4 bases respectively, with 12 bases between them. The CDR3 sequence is CASSLSRVVTEAFF. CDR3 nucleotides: TGTGCCAGCAGCTTGAGCCGGGTCGTCACTGAAGCTTTCTTT.

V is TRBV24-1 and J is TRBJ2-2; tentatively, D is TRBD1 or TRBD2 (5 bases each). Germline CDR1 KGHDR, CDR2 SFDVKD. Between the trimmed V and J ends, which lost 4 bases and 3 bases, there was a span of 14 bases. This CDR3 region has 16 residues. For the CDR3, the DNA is TGTGCCACCAGTGACCCGGGACGGATTCACACCGGGGAGCTGTTTTTT. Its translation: CATSDPGRIHTGELFF.

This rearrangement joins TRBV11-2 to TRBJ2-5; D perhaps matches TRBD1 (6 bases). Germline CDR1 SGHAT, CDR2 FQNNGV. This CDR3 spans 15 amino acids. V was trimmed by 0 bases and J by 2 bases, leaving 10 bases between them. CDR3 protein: CASSLDPGQQETQYF. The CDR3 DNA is TGTGCCAGCAGCTTAGATCCGGGACAACAAGAGACCCAGTACTTC.

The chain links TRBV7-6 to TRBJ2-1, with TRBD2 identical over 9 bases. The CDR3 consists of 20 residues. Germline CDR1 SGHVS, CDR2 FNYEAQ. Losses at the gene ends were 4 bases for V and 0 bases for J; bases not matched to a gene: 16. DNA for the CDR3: TGTGCCAGCAGCTCCATTATGACTAGCGGATTACTGAGCTCCTACAATGAGCAGTTCTTC. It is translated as CASSSIMTSGLLSSYNEQFF.

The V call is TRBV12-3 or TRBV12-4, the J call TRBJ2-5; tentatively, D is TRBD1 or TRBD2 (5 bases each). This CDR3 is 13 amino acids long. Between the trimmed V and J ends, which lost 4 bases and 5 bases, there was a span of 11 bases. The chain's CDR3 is CASSYSGTETQYF. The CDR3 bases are TGTGCCAGCAGTTATTCAGGGACGGAGACCCAGTACTTC.

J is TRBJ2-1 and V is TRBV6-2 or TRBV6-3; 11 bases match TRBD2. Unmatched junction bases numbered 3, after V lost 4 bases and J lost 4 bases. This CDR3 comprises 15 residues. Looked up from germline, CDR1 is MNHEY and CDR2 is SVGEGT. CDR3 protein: CASSSTSGAYNEQFF. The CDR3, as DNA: TGTGCCAGCAGTTCGACTAGCGGGGCTTACAATGAGCAGTTCTTC.

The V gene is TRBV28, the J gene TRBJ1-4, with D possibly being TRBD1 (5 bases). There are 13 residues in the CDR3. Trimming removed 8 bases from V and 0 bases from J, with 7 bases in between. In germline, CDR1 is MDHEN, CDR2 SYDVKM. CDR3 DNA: TGTGCCAGCCGGGGGACAACTAATGAAAAACTGTTTTTT. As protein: CASRGTTNEKLFF.

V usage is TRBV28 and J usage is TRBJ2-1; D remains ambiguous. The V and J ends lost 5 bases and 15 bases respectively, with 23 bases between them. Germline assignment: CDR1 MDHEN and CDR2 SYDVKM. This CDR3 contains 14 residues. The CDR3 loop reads CASSIISSGSEAFF. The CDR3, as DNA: TGTGCCAGCAGTATCATTAGTAGTGGGTCTGAGGCGTTCTTC. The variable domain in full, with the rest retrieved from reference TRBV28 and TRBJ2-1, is DVKVTQSSRYLVKRTGEKVFLECVQDMDHENMFWYRQDPGLGLRLIYFSYDVKMKEKGDIPEGYSVSREKKERFSLILESASTNQTSMYLCASSIISSGSEAFFGPGTRLTVL.